The source of this T cell receptor beta chain is a study of OX40 agonist ivuxolimab in advanced cancers. Regarding the research as a whole: Ivuxolimab, which targeted the costimulatory receptor OX40 (CD134), was an agonistic, fully human IgG2 monoclonal antibody. Intravenous ivuxolimab was administered to patients every 2 weeks at six dose levels: 0.01, 0.1, 0.3, 1.5, 3 and 10 mg/kg. Of the roughly 52 dose-escalation patients, hepatocellular carcinoma was present in approximately 20, melanoma in approximately 15, renal cell carcinoma in 9 and head and neck cancer in 9. A male proportion of around 83% and a mean age of 60 years, ranging from roughly 23 to 90, were recorded for the dose-escalation cohort. Prior anti-PD-1, anti-PD-L1 or anti-CTLA-4 therapy was permitted, and checkpoint inhibitors had been received by 40% to 50% of dose-escalation patients. Three dose-escalation patients achieved partial responses, one with hepatocellular carcinoma and two with cutaneous melanoma. Peripheral TCRbeta sequencing was intended to test whether TCR sequence diversity was altered and clonal T-cell expansion was caused by ivuxolimab. The paper reports the monotherapy dose-escalation portion (N of about 47 patients) of the phase I ivuxolimab trial. General study outcomes and caveats: Partial responders in the 0.1-3.0 mg/kg groups had among the lowest normalized peripheral clonal expansion, especially among CD8+ T cells. At doses of 0.1 to 3.0 mg/kg, clonal expansion of both CD4+ and CD8+ T cells in blood was seen between baseline and week 6. Low levels of normalized T-cell clonal expansion were also shown by some nonresponding patients. Which antigens the clonally expanded peripheral T cells were specific for was not determined. After ivuxolimab, expanded clones were on average more numerous among CD8+ T cells than among CD4+ T cells.

The trial excluded patients who had a history of autoimmune disease or were on systemic immunosuppression. Peripheral blood for TCR sequencing was collected from all dose cohorts at baseline, on cycle 4 day 1, and on cycle 7 day 1. The samples were drawn from a first-in-human, open-label, multicenter phase I dose-escalation trial of ivuxolimab. The trial enrolled adults with locally advanced or metastatic head and neck squamous cell, hepatocellular, melanoma or renal cell carcinoma. Before TCR sequencing, CD4+ and CD8+ T cells were separately sorted from peripheral blood. About this clone itself: Its recognized antigen is unknown. Base qualities were left out, and no much larger clone turns up one base away.

Taken from cysteine to phenylalanine, the CDR3 has 23 residues. The read is trimmed to its CDR3 DNA, 69 bases read in frame from base 1. V loses 0 bases, J loses 6 bases, and the germline ends lie 36 bases apart. The germline V gene provides CDR1 WSHSY and CDR2 SAAADI. Genomic DNA was extracted from sorted cells for sequencing of the TCRbeta CDR3 region. The immunoSEQ Assay was used to sequence the TCRbeta CDR3 regions. The immuneACCESS repertoire file appears here via TCRdb, limited to in-frame rearrangements. These files lack a portion of the clones; in checked studies, under half of the deficit traces to unresolved V genes, and the cause of the others is not known. In all, the sample holds tens of thousands of clones, and more than 75% of those were seen once. The top ten clones comprise 23% of the sample.

This material consisted of CD4+ or CD8+ T cells sorted from blood, taken in a trial of the OX40 agonist ivuxolimab. The sequence joins TRBV10-2 to TRBJ2-1; tentative D gene TRBD2, with 7 bases matching. The receptor was derived from an adult with an advanced solid tumor such as melanoma, head and neck, liver or kidney cancer. The nucleotide sequence is TGCGCCAGCAGTGAGTCGAGGGGGATTTTGCGCTGGCGCAGCGGGGAGGGCCCCAATGAGCAGTTCTTC. It is translated as CASSESRGILRWRSGEGPNEQFF.